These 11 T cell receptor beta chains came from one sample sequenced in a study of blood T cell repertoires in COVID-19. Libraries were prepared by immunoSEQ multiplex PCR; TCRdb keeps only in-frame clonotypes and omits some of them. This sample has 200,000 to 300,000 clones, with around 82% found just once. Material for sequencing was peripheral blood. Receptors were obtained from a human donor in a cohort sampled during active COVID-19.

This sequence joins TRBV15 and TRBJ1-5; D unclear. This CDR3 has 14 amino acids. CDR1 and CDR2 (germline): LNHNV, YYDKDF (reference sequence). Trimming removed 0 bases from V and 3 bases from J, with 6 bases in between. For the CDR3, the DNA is TGTGCCACCAGCAGAGACAGGTTCAATCAGCCCCAGCATTTT. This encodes CATSRDRFNQPQHF.

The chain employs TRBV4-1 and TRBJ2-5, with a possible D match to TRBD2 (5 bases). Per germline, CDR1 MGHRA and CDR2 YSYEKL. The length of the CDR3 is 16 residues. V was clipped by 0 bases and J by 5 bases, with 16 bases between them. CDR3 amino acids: CASSQEASSVGETQYF. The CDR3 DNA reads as TGCGCCAGCAGCCAAGAAGCCAGTAGCGTCGGGGAGACCCAGTACTTC.

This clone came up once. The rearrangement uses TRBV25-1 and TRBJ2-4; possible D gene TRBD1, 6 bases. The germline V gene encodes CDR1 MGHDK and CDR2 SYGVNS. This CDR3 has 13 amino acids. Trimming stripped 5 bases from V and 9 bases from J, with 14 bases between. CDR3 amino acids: CASSQQGLGIQYF. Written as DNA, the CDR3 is TGTGCCAGCAGTCAACAGGGATTGGGCATTCAGTACTTC.

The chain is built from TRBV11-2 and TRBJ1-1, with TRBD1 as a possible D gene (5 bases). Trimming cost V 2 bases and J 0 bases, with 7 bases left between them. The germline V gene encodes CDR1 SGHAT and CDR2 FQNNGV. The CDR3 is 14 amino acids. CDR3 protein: CASSLWGMNTEAFF. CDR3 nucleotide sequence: TGTGCCAGCAGCTTATGGGGCATGAACACTGAAGCTTTCTTT.

The CDR3 sequence is CASSPQGRGHGEQYF. As DNA, the CDR3 is TGTGCCAGCTCACCACAAGGTAGGGGGCATGGGGAGCAGTACTTC. This chain uses TRBV18 with TRBJ2-7; 7 bases map to TRBD1. The CDR3 has 15 residues. Germline-derived CDR1 and CDR2 are KGHSH and LQKENI. The J segment lost 7 bases and the V segment lost 1 base, leaving 10 bases of the junction unmatched.

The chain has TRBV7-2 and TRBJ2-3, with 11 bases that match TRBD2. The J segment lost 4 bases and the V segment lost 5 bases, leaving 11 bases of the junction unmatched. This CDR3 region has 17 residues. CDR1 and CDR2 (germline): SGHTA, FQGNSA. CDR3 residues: CASSLGTSGRWADTQYF. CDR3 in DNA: TGTGCCAGCAGCCTCGGGACTAGCGGAAGATGGGCAGATACGCAGTATTTT. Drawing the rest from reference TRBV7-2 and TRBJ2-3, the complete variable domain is GAGVSQSPSNKVTEKGKDVELRCDPISGHTALYWYRQSLGQGLEFLIYFQGNSAPDKSGLPSDRFSAERTGGSVSTLTIQRTQQEDSAVYLCASSLGTSGRWADTQYFGPGTRLTVL.

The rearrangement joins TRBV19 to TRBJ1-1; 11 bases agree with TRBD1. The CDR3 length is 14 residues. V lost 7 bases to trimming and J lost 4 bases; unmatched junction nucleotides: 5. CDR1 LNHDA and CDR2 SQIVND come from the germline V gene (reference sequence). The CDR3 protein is CASTPGTGGTEAFF. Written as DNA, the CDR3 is TGTGCCAGTACCCCGGGGACAGGGGGCACTGAAGCTTTCTTT.

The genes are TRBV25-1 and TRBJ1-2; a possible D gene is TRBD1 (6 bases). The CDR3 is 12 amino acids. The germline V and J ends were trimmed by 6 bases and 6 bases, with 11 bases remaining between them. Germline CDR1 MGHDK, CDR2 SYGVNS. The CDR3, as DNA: TGTGCCAGCAGCGGACAGTGGGATGGCTACACCTTC. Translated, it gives CASSGQWDGYTF.

The CDR3 nucleotides read TGTGCCAGCAGAGTCTCGACAGGGGGGACAGATACGCAGTATTTT. This translates into CASRVSTGGTDTQYF. This sequence joins TRBV2 and TRBJ2-3, with 9 bases aligning to TRBD1. Germline V gene sequence: CDR1 SNHLY, CDR2 FYNNEI. V shed 6 bases and J 3 bases; nucleotides not matched to a gene: 7. There are 15 residues in the CDR3.

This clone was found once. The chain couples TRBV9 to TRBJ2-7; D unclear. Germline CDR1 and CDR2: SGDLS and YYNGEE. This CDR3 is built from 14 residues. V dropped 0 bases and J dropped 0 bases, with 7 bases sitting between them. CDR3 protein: CASSVVPSSYEQYF. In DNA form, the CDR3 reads TGTGCCAGCAGCGTAGTGCCGAGCTCCTACGAGCAGTACTTC.

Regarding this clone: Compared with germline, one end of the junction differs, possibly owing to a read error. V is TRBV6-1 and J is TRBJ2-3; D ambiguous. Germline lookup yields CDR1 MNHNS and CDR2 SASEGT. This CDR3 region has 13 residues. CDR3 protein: CASSEASADTQYF. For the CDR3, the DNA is TGTGCCAGCAGCGAAGCTTCAGCAGATACGCAGTATTTT.